These T cell receptor beta chains were read from a single sample in a study of neurological immune-mediated disorders. TCRdb analysed the 5' RACE reads with MiXCR anew, one entry per CDR3 protein. The table shows 39,000 or so distinct CDR3 sequences, with about 2.5% occurring only once. Sequencing used PBMCs. Receptors were obtained from a young man with multiple sclerosis. Each CDR3 is given with its conserved first and last residue. Fields, in order: V gene, J gene, D gene, clone size, CDR3 DNA, CDR3 protein. A D gene is named only where the DNA matches it firmly. Rows may omit the clone size; those that give it use once, few, many or a size class.

>TRBV7-6|TRBJ2-7|NA|many
TGTGCCAGCAGCTTAGACATGGGGGCATTCTACGAGCAGTACTTC
CASSLDMGAFYEQYF
>TRBV6-5|TRBJ2-2|NA|many
TGTGCCAGCAGAACCGGGACTTCGAACACCGGGGAGCTGTTTTTT
CASRTGTSNTGELFF
>TRBV7-2|TRBJ2-2|NA|many
TGTGCCAGCAGCTTAGCGTCACAGAACACCGGGGAGCTGTTTTTT
CASSLASQNTGELFF
>TRBV7-8|TRBJ2-5|NA|many
TGTGCCAGCAGTTCAGACCAGAGGGAGACCCAGTACTTC
CASSSDQRETQYF
>TRBV28|TRBJ1-2|NA|many
TGTGCCAGCAGTTTAGGATTTCTGCAGGGTACCTCTTCCCTTCTAGGCTATGGCTACACCTTC
CASSLGFLQGTSSLLGYGYTF
>TRBV20-1|TRBJ2-5|TRBD1|NA
TGCAGTGCCGACAGGGACGGGGAGACCCAGTACTTC
CSADRDGETQYF
>TRBV5-6|TRBJ1-5|NA|many
TGTGCCAGCAGCTTGGGCGGCTATAGCAATCAGCCCCAGCATTTT
CASSLGGYSNQPQHF
>TRBV25-1|TRBJ2-2|NA|NA
TGTGCCAGCAGTGGGCCGAGGACTACGAACACCGGGGAGCTGTTTTTT
CASSGPRTTNTGELFF
>TRBV6-1|TRBJ2-2|TRBD1|many
TGTGCCAGCGGGGCCGGGACAGGGAACACCGGGGAGCTGTTTTTT
CASGAGTGNTGELFF
>TRBV6-5|TRBJ1-1|NA|many
TGTGCCAGCAGTTTCCCAGGGAGGATGGCTTTCTTT
CASSFPGRMAFF
>TRBV5-5|TRBJ2-7|TRBD1|few
TGTGCCAGCAGCTTGGCAGGGGGCCGGCTCTACGAGCAGTACTTC
CASSLAGGRLYEQYF
>TRBV25-1|TRBJ2-3|TRBD1|many
TGTGCCAGCAGTGACCCTCGACAGGGGTTTGATACGCAGTATTTT
CASSDPRQGFDTQYF
>TRBV7-7|TRBJ2-1|NA|NA
TGTGCCAGCAGTCAGGAGGAAGTATCCCATGAGCAGTTCTTC
CASSQEEVSHEQFF
>TRBV5-5|TRBJ2-7|NA|many
TGTGCCAGCAGCTCGACAACAGGGTGGAGCGAGCAGTACTTC
CASSSTTGWSEQYF
>TRBV12-3/TRBV12-4|TRBJ1-2|TRBD1|many
TGTGCCAGCAGCATCACAGGGGGCGTAAACTATGGCTACACCTTC
CASSITGGVNYGYTF
>TRBV5-1|TRBJ2-3|TRBD1|many
TGCGCCAGCAGCTCGGACAGGGGGCATGATACGCAGTATTTT
CASSSDRGHDTQYF
>TRBV20-1|TRBJ2-2|NA|many
TGCAGTGCTGATCGGACGGCGAACACCGGGGAGCTGTTTTTT
CSADRTANTGELFF
>TRBV12-3/TRBV12-4|TRBJ2-7|NA|few
TGTGCCAGCAGTTTGTTGCGGGATGGCGAGCAGTACTTC
CASSLLRDGEQYF
>TRBV7-8|TRBJ2-2|TRBD1|many
TGTGCCAGCAGCTTGACTCGACAGGGGCATGACGGGGAGCTGTTTTTT
CASSLTRQGHDGELFF